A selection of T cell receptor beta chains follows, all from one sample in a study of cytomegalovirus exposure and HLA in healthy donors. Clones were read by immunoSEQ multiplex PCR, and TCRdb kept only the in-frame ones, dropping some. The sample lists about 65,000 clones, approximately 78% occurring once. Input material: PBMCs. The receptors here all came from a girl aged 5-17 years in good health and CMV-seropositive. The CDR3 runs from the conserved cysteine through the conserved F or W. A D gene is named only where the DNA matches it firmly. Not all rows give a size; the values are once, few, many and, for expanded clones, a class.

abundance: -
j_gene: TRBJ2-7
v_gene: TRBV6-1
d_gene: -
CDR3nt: TGTGCCAGCAGTGGACGTACGGGAAGGATCTACGAGCAGTACTTC
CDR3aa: CASSGRTGRIYEQYF

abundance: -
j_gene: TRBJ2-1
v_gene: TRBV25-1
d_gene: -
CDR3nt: TGTGCCAGCAGTGAATCGGGAAGGCATCAGTTCTTC
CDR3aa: CASSESGRHQFF

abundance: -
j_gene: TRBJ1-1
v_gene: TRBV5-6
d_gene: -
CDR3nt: TGTGCCAGCAGCTTGTGGGGCGGCAACACTGAAGCTTTCTTT
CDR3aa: CASSLWGGNTEAFF

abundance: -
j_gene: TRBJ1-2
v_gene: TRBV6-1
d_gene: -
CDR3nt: TGTGCCAGCAGTGAGAACCCCCACAGGGTGCATGGCTACACCTTC
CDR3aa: CASSENPHRVHGYTF

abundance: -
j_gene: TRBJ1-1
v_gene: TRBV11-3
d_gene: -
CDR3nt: TGTGCCAGCAGCCCTACGGGGATGAACACTGAAGCTTTCTTT
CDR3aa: CASSPTGMNTEAFF

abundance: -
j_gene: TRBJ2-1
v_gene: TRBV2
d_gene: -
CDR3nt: TGTGCCAGCATTGTTTCGTCCTACAATGAGCAGTTCTTC
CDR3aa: CASIVSSYNEQFF

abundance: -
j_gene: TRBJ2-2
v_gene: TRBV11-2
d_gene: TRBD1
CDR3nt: TGTGCCAGCAGCTCACAGGGGACCGGGGAGCTGTTTTTT
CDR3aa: CASSSQGTGELFF

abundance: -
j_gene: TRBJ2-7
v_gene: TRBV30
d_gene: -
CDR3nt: TGTGCCATTGTGACAGGACTTAGCTCCTACGAGCAGTACTTC
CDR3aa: CAIVTGLSSYEQYF

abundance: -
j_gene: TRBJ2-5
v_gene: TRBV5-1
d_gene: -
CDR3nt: TGCGCCAGCAGCCCCTCGGGGTGGACGGAAGAGACCCAGTACTTC
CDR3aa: CASSPSGWTEETQYF

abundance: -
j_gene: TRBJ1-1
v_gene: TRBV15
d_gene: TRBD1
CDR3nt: TGTGCCACCTCCAGAGGGGGCAGGACTGAAGCTTTCTTT
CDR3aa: CATSRGGRTEAFF

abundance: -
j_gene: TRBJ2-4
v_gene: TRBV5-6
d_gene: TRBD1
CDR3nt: TGTGCCAGCAGCCGGGACAGGGAAAGGGCCAAAAACATTCAGTACTTC
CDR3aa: CASSRDRERAKNIQYF

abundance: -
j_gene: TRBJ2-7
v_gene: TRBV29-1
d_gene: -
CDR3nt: TGCAGCGTTGCAGGGCTGAGGTCCTACGAGCAGTACTTC
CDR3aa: CSVAGLRSYEQYF

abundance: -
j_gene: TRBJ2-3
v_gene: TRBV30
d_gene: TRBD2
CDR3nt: TGTGCCTGGACAACGGGGGGGACCACAGATACGCAGTATTTT
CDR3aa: CAWTTGGTTDTQYF

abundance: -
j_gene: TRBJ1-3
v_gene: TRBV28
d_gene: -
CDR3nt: TGTGCCAGCAGTTTATCGCAGGGTAACGGAAACACCATATATTTT
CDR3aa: CASSLSQGNGNTIYF

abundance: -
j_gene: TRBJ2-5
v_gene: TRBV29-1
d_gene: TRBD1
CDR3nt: TGCAGCGTTGATCAGACAGGGCTTGGGGAGACCCAGTACTTC
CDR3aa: CSVDQTGLGETQYF

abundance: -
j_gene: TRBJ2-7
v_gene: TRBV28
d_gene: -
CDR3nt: TGTGCCACGCGGTCCAGCCTAGGATACGAGCAGTACTTC
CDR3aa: CATRSSLGYEQYF

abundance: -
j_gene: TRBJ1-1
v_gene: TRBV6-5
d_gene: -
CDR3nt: TGTGCCAGCAGCGACATTACGAACACTGAAGCTTTCTTT
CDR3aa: CASSDITNTEAFF

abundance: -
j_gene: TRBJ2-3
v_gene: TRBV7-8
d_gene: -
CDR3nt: TGTGCCAGCGAGGTCCGAGATACGCAGTATTTT
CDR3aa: CASEVRDTQYF

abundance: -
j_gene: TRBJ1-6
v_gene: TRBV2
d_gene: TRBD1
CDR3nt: TGTGCCAGCAGCGCCGCCAGGGGGGATTCACCCCTCCACTTT
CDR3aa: CASSAARGDSPLHF

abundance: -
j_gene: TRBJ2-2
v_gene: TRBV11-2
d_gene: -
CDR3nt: TGTGCCAGCAGCTTTTGGCAGGGAATCACCGGGGAGCTGTTTTTT
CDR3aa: CASSFWQGITGELFF

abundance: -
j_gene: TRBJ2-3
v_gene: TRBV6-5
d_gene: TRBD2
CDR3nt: TGTGCCAGCAGTCTCGGACTAGCGGGAGCAGATACGCAGTATTTT
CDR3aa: CASSLGLAGADTQYF

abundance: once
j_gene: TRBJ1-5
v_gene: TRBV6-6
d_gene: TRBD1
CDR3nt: TGTGCCAGCACTAGACAGGGAAATCAGCCCCAGCATTTT
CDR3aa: CASTRQGNQPQHF

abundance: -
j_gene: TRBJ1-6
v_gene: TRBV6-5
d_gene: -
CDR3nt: TGTGCCACCAGGACGGCCGCCGAGGGTAATTCACCCCTCCACTTT
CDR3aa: CATRTAAEGNSPLHF

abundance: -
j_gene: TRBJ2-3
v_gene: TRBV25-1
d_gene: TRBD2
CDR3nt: TGTGCCAGCAGTGACTACTGGGGACTAGCGGGAGTGTCAGATACGCAGTATTTT
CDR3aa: CASSDYWGLAGVSDTQYF

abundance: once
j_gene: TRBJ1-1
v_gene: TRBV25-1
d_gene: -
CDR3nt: TGTGCCAGCTATGGCGGGGGAATCCCCCACACTGAAGCTTTCTTT
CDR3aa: CASYGGGIPHTEAFF

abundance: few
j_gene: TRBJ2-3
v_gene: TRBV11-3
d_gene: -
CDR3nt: TGTGCCAGCAGCCTTGGACTGGAGTCAGATACGCAGTATTTT
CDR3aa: CASSLGLESDTQYF

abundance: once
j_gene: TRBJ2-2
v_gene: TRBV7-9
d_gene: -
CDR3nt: TGTGCCAGCAGCTTCCAAGGCGGGACGGTGAACACCGGGGAGCTGTTTTTT
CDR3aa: CASSFQGGTVNTGELFF

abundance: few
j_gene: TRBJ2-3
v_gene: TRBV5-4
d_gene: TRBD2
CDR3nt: TGTGCCAGCAGCCGAGAGCCCGGGACTAGCGATGCAGATACGCAGTATTTT
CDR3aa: CASSREPGTSDADTQYF

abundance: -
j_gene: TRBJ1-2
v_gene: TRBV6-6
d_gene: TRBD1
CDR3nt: TGTGCCAGCGGAGTTTTGGACAGGCCACTTAACTATGGCTACACCTTC
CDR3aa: CASGVLDRPLNYGYTF

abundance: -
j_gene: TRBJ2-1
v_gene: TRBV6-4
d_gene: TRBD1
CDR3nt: TGTGCCAGCAGTCGGGGGGGGACAGGGGGCGATGAGCAGTTCTTC
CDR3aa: CASSRGGTGGDEQFF

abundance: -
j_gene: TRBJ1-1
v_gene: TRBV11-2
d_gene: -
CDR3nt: TGTGCCAGCAGCCGCGCCCCCAGGTTGAACACTGAAGCTTTCTTT
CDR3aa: CASSRAPRLNTEAFF

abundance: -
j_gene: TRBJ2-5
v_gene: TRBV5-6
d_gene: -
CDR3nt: TGTGCCAGCAGCTTTAGTAGTCCCCAAGAGACCCAGTACTTC
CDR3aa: CASSFSSPQETQYF

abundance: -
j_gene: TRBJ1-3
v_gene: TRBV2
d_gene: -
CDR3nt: TGTGCCAGCAGTGGCTCAGGTGGACAGTCTGGAAACACCATATATTTT
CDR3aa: CASSGSGGQSGNTIYF

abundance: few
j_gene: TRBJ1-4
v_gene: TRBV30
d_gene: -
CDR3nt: TGTGCCTGGTTGCGGGCTGAAAAACTGTTTTTT
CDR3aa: CAWLRAEKLFF

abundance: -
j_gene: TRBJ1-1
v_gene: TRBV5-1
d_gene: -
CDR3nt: TGCGCCAGCAGCCCTATTACAGGGCTAAACACTGAAGCTTTCTTT
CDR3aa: CASSPITGLNTEAFF

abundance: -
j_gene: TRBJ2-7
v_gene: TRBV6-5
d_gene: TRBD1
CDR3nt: TGTGCCAGCAGCCCAACAGGGGGCGAGCAGTACTTC
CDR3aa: CASSPTGGEQYF

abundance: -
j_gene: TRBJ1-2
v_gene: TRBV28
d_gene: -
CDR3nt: TGTGCCAGCAGTTGGGGGGGGTACTATGGCTACACCTTC
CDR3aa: CASSWGGYYGYTF

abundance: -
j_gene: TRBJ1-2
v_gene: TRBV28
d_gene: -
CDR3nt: TGTGCCAGCGGGGCTGGGGCCGCTAACTATGGCTACACCTTC
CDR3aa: CASGAGAANYGYTF

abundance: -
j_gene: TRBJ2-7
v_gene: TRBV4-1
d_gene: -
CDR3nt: TGCGCCAGCAGCCTACCTGAGGACAGTGAGCCCTACGAGCAGTACTTC
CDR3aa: CASSLPEDSEPYEQYF

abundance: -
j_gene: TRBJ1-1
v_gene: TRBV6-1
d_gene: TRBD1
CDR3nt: TGTGCCAGCAGTGAAATAGGGACAGGGGTAGCTTTCTTT
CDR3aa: CASSEIGTGVAFF

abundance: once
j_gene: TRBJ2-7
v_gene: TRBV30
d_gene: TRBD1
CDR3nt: TGTGCCTGGAGCAGACAGGGCCCCTACGAGCAGTACTTC
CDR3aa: CAWSRQGPYEQYF

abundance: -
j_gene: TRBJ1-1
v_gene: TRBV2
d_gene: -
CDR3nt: TGTGCCAGCAGGTTCTCTGCGGGCACTGAAGCTTTCTTT
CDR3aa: CASRFSAGTEAFF

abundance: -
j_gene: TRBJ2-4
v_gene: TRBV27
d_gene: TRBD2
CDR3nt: TGTGCCCAGCCCGGGACTACCAAAAACATTCAGTACTTC
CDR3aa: CAQPGTTKNIQYF

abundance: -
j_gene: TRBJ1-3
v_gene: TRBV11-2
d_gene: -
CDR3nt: TGTGCCAGCAGCTTGACAGGCTACGCGGACACCATATATTTT
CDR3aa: CASSLTGYADTIYF

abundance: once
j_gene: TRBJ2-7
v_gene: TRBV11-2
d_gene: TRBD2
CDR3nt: TGTGCCAGCAGTTCACTAGCGGCTCCCTACGAGCAGTACTTC
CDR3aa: CASSSLAAPYEQYF

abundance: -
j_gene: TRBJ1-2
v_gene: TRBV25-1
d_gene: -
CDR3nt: TGTGCCAGCAGTGTTTCGACAGGTTTCGATGGCTACACCTTC
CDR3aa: CASSVSTGFDGYTF

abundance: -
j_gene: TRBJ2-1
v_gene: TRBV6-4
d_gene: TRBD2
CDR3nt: TGTGCCAGCAGTGAAGACCTAGCGGGAGAAAGGGAGCAGTTCTTC
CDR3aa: CASSEDLAGEREQFF

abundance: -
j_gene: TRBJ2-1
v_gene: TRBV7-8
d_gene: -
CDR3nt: TGTGCCAGCAGCTCCGCGGGCAGGCGAGATGAGCAGTTCTTC
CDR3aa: CASSSAGRRDEQFF

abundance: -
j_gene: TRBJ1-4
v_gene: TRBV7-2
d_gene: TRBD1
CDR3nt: TGTGCCAGCAGCCCGGGACAGCGGATGGAAAAACTGTTTTTT
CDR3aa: CASSPGQRMEKLFF

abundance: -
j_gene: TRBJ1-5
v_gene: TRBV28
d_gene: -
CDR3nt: TGTGCCAGCGGACTCGAAGTTCAGCCCCAGCATTTT
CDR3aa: CASGLEVQPQHF